Listed below are T cell receptor beta chains from one sample, sequenced in a study of cytomegalovirus exposure and HLA in healthy donors. Sequencing was performed with immunoSEQ multiplex PCR; in TCRdb, only in-frame clones are kept and a portion is missing. The profile shows 100,000 or so clones, 85% of them singletons. The material sequenced was PBMCs. These receptors all come from a man aged 18 to 29 in good health and CMV-seropositive. The CDR3 runs from the conserved cysteine through the conserved F or W. The D gene is left open where the match is weak. Not every row has a clone size; where given, it reads once, few, many or a size class.

TRBJ1-5,15,NA,NA,TRBV2,TGTGCCAGCAGTGACCGGACTGGCGGCAATCAGCCCCAGCATTTT,CASSDRTGGNQPQHF
TRBJ2-7,15,NA,TRBD1,TRBV30,TGTGCCTGGAGAGCCCGGGACAGGGTTTTCTACGAGCAGTACTTC,CAWRARDRVFYEQYF
TRBJ2-1,19,once,TRBD2,TRBV9,TGTGCCAGCAGCGTAGGCCTAGCGGGAGGGCCTCGCTCCTACAATGAGCAGTTCTTC,CASSVGLAGGPRSYNEQFF
TRBJ2-5,13,NA,NA,TRBV4-2,TGTGCCAGCAGCCAACATCGGCAAGAGACCCAGTACTTC,CASSQHRQETQYF
TRBJ2-2,14,NA,NA,TRBV7-9,TGTGCCAGCAGCTTATTCAACGGCGGCGGGGAGCTGTTTTTT,CASSLFNGGGELFF
TRBJ2-2,17,NA,NA,TRBV7-9,TGTGCCAGCAGCTTATTTAAAGGTGGTGGAGGGACCGGGGAGCTGTTTTTT,CASSLFKGGGGTGELFF
TRBJ2-3,16,NA,TRBD1,TRBV4-2,TGTGCCAGCAGCCCAGCAGGGGGCATCCCCGGAGATACGCAGTATTTT,CASSPAGGIPGDTQYF
TRBJ2-2,15,NA,TRBD2,TRBV11-1,TGTGCCAGCAGCTTAGTGACTAGCGGCACCGGGGAGCTGTTTTTT,CASSLVTSGTGELFF
TRBJ1-3,17,NA,TRBD1,TRBV7-3,TGTGCCAGCAGCTTTTCCGGGACAGGGAGTAGTGGAAACACCATATATTTT,CASSFSGTGSSGNTIYF
TRBJ1-1,15,once,TRBD1,TRBV5-6,TGTGCCAGCAGCTTGATTGAGGGGGCGGGCACTGAAGCTTTCTTT,CASSLIEGAGTEAFF